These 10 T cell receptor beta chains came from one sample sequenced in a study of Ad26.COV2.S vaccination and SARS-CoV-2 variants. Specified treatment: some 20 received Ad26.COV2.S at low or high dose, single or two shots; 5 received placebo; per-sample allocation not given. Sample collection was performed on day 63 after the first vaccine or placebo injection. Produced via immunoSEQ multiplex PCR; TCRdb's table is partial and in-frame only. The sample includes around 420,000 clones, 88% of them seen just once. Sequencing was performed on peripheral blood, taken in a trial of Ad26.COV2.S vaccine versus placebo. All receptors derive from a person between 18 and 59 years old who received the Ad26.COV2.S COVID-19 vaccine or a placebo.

The CDR3 sequence is CASSSEAAAQAGYGYTF. The CDR3, as DNA: TGTGCCAGCAGCTCCGAAGCCGCAGCCCAGGCGGGCTATGGCTACACCTTC. The V gene is TRBV7-9, the J gene TRBJ1-2; no clear D gene. The germline V gene has CDR1 SEHNR and CDR2 FQNEAQ (reference sequence). CDR3 length: 17 amino acids. V lost 4 bases and J 4 bases, leaving 22 bases between the germline ends. Full variable domain (rest looked up from reference TRBV7-9 and TRBJ1-2): DTGVSQNPRHKITKRGQNVTFRCDPISEHNRLYWYRQTLGQGPEFLTYFQNEAQLEKSRLLSDRFSAERPKGSFSTLEIQRTEQGDSAMYLCASSSEAAAQAGYGYTFGSGTRLTVV.

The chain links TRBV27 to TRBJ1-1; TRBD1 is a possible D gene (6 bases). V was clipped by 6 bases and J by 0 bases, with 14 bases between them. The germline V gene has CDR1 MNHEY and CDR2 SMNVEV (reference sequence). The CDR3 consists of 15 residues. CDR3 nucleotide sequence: TGTGCCAGCAGAGCAGGGGACCGCATGAACACTGAAGCTTTCTTT. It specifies CASRAGDRMNTEAFF.

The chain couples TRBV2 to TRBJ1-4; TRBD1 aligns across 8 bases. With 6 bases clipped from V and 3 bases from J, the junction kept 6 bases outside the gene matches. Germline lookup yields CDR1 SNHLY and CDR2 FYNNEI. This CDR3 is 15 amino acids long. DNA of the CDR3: TGTGCCAGCAGGGACAGGGCAGGGGCTAATGAAAAACTGTTTTTT. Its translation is CASRDRAGANEKLFF.

The DNA of the CDR3 is TGTGCCAGTAGATCTTCCGGGACAGGGGATGTGGAGACCCAGTACTTC. This codes for CASRSSGTGDVETQYF. The V gene is TRBV19, the J gene TRBJ2-5, with 10 nucleotides matching TRBD1. Germline V gene lookup returns CDR1 LNHDA and CDR2 SQIVND (reference sequence). CDR3 length equals 16 residues. After removal of 6 bases from V and 5 bases from J, the junction contained 12 bases not matched to a gene.

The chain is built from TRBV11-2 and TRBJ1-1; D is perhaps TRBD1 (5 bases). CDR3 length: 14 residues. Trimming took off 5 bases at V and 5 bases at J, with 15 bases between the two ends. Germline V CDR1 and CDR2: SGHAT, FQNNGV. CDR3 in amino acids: CASSAVTGGTEAFF. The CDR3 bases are TGTGCCAGCAGCGCAGTCACCGGGGGAACTGAAGCTTTCTTT. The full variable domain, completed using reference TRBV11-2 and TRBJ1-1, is EAGVAQSPRYKIIEKRQSVAFWCNPISGHATLYWYQQILGQGPKLLIQFQNNGVVDDSQLPKDRFSAERLKGVDSTLKIQPAKLEDSAVYLCASSAVTGGTEAFFGQGTRLTVV.

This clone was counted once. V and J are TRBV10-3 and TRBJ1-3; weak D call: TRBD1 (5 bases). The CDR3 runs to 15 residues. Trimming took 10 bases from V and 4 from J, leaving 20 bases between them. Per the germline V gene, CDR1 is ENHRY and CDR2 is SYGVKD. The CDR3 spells CATLSIRQSGNTIYF. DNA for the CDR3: TGTGCCACCCTCTCGATAAGACAGTCCGGAAACACCATATATTTT.

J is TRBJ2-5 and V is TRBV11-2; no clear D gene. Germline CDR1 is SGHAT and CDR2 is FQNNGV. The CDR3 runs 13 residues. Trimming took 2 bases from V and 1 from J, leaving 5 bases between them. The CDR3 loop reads CASSLQSQETQYF. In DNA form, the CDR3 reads TGTGCCAGCAGCTTACAATCCCAAGAGACCCAGTACTTC.

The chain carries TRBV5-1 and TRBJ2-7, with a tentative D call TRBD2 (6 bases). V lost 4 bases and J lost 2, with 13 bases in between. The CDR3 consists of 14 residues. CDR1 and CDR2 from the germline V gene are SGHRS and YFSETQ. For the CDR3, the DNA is TGCGCCAGCAGCACAGGACGGGAGACCTACGAGCAGTACTTC. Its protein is CASSTGRETYEQYF.

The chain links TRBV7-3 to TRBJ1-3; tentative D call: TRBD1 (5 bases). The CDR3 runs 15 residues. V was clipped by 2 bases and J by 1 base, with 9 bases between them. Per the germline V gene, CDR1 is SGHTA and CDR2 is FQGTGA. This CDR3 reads CASSLAGPSGNTIYF. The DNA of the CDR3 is TGTGCCAGCAGCTTAGCAGGGCCATCTGGAAACACCATATATTTT. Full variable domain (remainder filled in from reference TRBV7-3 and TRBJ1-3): GAGVSQTPSNKVTEKGKYVELRCDPISGHTALYWYRQSLGQGPEFLIYFQGTGAADDSGLPNDRFFAVRPEGSVSTLKIQRTERGDSAVYLCASSLAGPSGNTIYFGEGSWLTVV.

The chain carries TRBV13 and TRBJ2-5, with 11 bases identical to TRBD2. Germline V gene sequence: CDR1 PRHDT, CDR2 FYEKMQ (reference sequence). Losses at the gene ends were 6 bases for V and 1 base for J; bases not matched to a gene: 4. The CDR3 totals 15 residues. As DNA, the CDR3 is TGTGCCAGCAGAAGACTAGCGGGGTCCCAAGAGACCCAGTACTTC. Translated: CASRRLAGSQETQYF.